This T cell receptor beta chain was observed in a study of metastatic and nonmetastatic thyroid tumors. Study context: Repertoires from blood and tumor or nodule tissue of malignant and benign thyroid patients were compared. Study results and caveats: Significantly greater TCR beta diversity was reportedly found in malignant thyroid tumors than in benign nodules (in blood and tumor).

In germline, CDR1 is MNHNS, CDR2 SASEGT. The CDR3 covers 14 residues. V shed 8 bases, J shed 4 bases, and the junction held 6 bases outside the gene matches. MiXCR re-clonotyped the PCR reads for TCRdb. This repertoire shows roughly 16,000 clones, roughly 19% found once; its top ten account for approximately 13%. A remark on this clone: The antigen remains unidentified.

The entire patient cohort was treatment-naive prior to thyroid surgery. The sequence was collected from a female donor with papillary thyroid cancer or a benign thyroid nodule (not recorded which). Some clones in this sample may be carry-over from other donors' samples. The sample consisted of blood. The J gene is TRBJ2-5, the V gene TRBV6-1; 11 nucleotides line up with TRBD1. The CDR3 is CASRGQGAGETQYF. CDR3 bases: TGTGCCAGCCGTGGACAGGGGGCGGGAGAGACCCAGTACTTC.